The 11 T cell receptor beta chains in this list originate from one sample, sequenced in a study of blood T cell repertoires in COVID-19. The assay was immunoSEQ multiplex PCR, and TCRdb's table has in-frame clones only and misses some. The table shows around 75,000 clones, with under 90% occurring only once. The material sequenced was peripheral blood. The source is a human donor in a cohort sampled during active COVID-19.

About this clone: Other DNA sequences in this specimen translate into the identical CDR3. The V call is TRBV20-1, the J call TRBJ2-7, with TRBD1 as a possible D gene (5 bases). CDR1 and CDR2 (germline): DFQATT, SNEGSKA (reference sequence). The CDR3 is 11 amino acids. The germline V and J ends were trimmed by 2 bases and 3 bases, with 5 bases remaining between them. The DNA for the CDR3 is TGCAGTGCTAGACAGGGCTACGAGCAGTACTTC. Translation: CSARQGYEQYF.

The chain is built from TRBV5-4 and TRBJ2-7, with D possibly matching TRBD1 (6 bases). V gave up 3 bases and J gave up 3 bases, with 13 bases separating them. The CDR3 is 14 amino acids. CDR1 is SGHNT and CDR2 is YYREEE in the germline V gene (reference sequence). The CDR3 loop is CASSSPTGGYEQYF. The CDR3 region has the DNA TGTGCCAGCAGCTCCCCGACAGGTGGCTACGAGCAGTACTTC.

In its sample, this clone was seen once. The junction shows a germline mismatch at one end, possibly a read error. This chain connects TRBV5-1 to TRBJ2-7, with 9 bases aligning to TRBD2. The V gene's germline CDR1 is SGHRS and CDR2 YFSETQ. This CDR3 has 15 amino acids. The CDR3 nucleotides are TGCGCCAGTAGCTTCCCAGCGGGGGGCACCTACGAGCAGTACTTC. It specifies CASSFPAGGTYEQYF.

The chain uses TRBV29-1 and TRBJ2-4; a possible D gene is TRBD2 (5 bases). The germline V gene encodes CDR1 SQVTM and CDR2 ANQGSEA. Trimming stripped 3 bases from V and 2 bases from J, with 8 bases between. This CDR3 is built from 13 residues. The CDR3 DNA reads as TGCAGCGTTGAGGCGGGTTCCAAAAACATTCAGTACTTC. Its translation is CSVEAGSKNIQYF.

The chain recombines TRBV7-9 with TRBJ1-1, with D possibly TRBD1 on 5 matching bases. The length of the CDR3 is 14 residues. V was trimmed by 0 bases and J by 3 bases, leaving 8 bases between them. Germline assignment: CDR1 SEHNR and CDR2 FQNEAQ (reference sequence). This CDR3 is CASSLANRYTEAFF. The CDR3 DNA follows: TGTGCCAGCAGCTTAGCGAACAGGTACACTGAAGCTTTCTTT.

The chain combines TRBV6-5 with TRBJ1-1, with a tentative D call TRBD1 (5 bases). The CDR3 is 12 residues long. Germline lookup yields CDR1 MNHEY and CDR2 SVGAGI. The V end was cut by 6 bases, the J end by 7 bases, with 12 bases between. The CDR3 is CASRPTTGEAFF. The CDR3 DNA reads TGTGCCAGCAGACCTACCACAGGTGAAGCTTTCTTT.

This rearrangement joins TRBV4-2 to TRBJ2-3; 12 nucleotides match TRBD2. CDR1 and CDR2 (germline): LGHNA, YNFKEQ. The ends lost 0 bases at V and 8 bases at J; junction bases unmatched: 18. The CDR3 totals 20 residues. The CDR3 DNA sequence: TGTGCCAGCAGCCAAGAGACTAGCGGGAGTTCAGTTTGGGCCCTTGGTACGCAGTATTTT. Protein: CASSQETSGSSVWALGTQYF.

This rearrangement joins TRBV4-3 to TRBJ2-1; TRBD2 aligns across 7 bases. The CDR3 has 18 residues. Germline trimming cut 1 base from V and 0 bases from J; bases unmatched to any gene: 9. Germline V gene sequence: CDR1 LGHNA, CDR2 YSLEER. CDR3 nucleotides: TGCGCCAGCAGCCAAGGTCCTAGCGGACTAAGCTCCTACAATGAGCAGTTCTTC. It yields the protein CASSQGPSGLSSYNEQFF.

The rearrangement joins TRBV19 to TRBJ1-2; perhaps TRBD1 as D (5 bases). The CDR3 covers 13 residues. The V end lost 7 bases, the J end lost 2 bases, and 11 bases lay between the germline ends. Germline assignment: CDR1 LNHDA and CDR2 SQIVND (reference sequence). The CDR3 protein is CASKFAGNYGYTF. CDR3 coding DNA: TGTGCCAGTAAATTTGCAGGGAACTATGGCTACACCTTC. Using reference TRBV19 and TRBJ1-2 for the parts outside the CDR3, the full variable domain is DGGITQSPKYLFRKEGQNVTLSCEQNLNHDAMYWYRQDPGQGLRLIYYSQIVNDFQKGDIAEGYSVSREKKESFPLTVTSAQKNPTAFYLCASKFAGNYGYTFGSGTRLTVV.

The CDR3 nucleotides are TGTGCCAGCGGTCGACAGGGGTTCAACACTGAAGCTTTCTTT. This codes for CASGRQGFNTEAFF. The J gene is TRBJ1-1, the V gene TRBV6-5, with 8 nucleotides matching TRBD1. Germline V gene sequence: CDR1 MNHEY, CDR2 SVGAGI. Unmatched junction bases numbered 7, after V lost 8 bases and J lost 2 bases. The CDR3 is 14 amino acids.

This clone appeared a single time. The rearrangement uses TRBV6-5 and TRBJ1-3; D ambiguous. V lost 8 bases to trimming and J lost 6 bases, with 8 bases between them. This CDR3 contains 11 residues. CDR1 is MNHEY and CDR2 is SVGAGI in the germline V gene. Written as DNA, the CDR3 is TGTGCCAGCGGCAGACAAAACACCATATATTTT. Amino acid sequence: CASGRQNTIYF.